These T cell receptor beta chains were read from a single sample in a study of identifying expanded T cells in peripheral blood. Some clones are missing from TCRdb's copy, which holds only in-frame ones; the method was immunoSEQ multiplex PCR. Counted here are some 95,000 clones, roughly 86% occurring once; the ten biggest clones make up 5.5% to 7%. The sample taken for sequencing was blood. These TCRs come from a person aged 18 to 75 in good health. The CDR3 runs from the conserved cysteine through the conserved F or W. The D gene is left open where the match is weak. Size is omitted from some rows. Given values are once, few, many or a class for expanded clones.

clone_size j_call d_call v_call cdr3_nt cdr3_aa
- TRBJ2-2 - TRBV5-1 TGCGCCAGCAGCTTGAATCGACAGTCTATTACCGGGGAGCTGTTTTTT CASSLNRQSITGELFF
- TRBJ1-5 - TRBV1 TGCACCAGCAGCCAAGCCGCGACAGGGGTCAATCAGCCCCAGCATTTT CTSSQAATGVNQPQHF
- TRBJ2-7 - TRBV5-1 TGCGCCAGCAGCGCGGACAGTTTTCGGGGCGAGCAGTACTTC CASSADSFRGEQYF
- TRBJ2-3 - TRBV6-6 TGTGCCAGCAGTTACTCGTTGAGCACAGATACGCAGTATTTT CASSYSLSTDTQYF
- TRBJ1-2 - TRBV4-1 TGCGCCAGCAGCCCCGGGAGGGATGGGAACTATGGCTACACCTTC CASSPGRDGNYGYTF
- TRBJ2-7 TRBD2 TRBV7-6 TGTGCCAGCAGCACGCGACTAGCGGGGTCCTACGAGCAGTACTTC CASSTRLAGSYEQYF
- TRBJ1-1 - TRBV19 TGTGCCAGTAGTGACAAGGGCCGGGACACTGAAGCTTTCTTT CASSDKGRDTEAFF
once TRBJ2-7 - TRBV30 TGTGCCTGGAACAGGGAAATGGGCTACGAGCAGTACTTC CAWNREMGYEQYF
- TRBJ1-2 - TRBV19 TGTGCCAGCAGTAAACCAACCGGGACGGCACCCTATGGCTACACCTTC CASSKPTGTAPYGYTF
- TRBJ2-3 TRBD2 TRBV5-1 TGCGCCAGCAAGATGAGCGGGGGTTGCACAGATACGCAGTATTTT CASKMSGGCTDTQYF
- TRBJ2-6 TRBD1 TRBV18 TGTGCCAGCTCACCAATGACAGGGGATCACTCTGGGGCCAACGTCCTGACTTTC CASSPMTGDHSGANVLTF
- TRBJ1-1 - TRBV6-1 TGTGCCAGCAGTGAATCCCCCCCGAACACTGAAGCTTTCTTT CASSESPPNTEAFF
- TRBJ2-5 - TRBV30 TGTGCCTGGAGTCCCCAGAAAGAGACCCAGTACTTC CAWSPQKETQYF
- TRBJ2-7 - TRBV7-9 TGTGCCAGCAGCATCGATGGGTCCTACGAGCAGTACTTC CASSIDGSYEQYF
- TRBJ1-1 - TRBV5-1 TGCGCCAGCAGCGGGGTTGCCGGGAACACTGAAGCTTTCTTT CASSGVAGNTEAFF
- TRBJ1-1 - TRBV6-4 TGTGCCAGCAGTCGGGACATGAACACTGAAGCTTTCTTT CASSRDMNTEAFF
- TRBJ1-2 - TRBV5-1 TGCGCCAGCAGCTTGTCAGGGGATGGTCGCTATGGCTACACCTTC CASSLSGDGRYGYTF
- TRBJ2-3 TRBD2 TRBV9 TGTGCCAGCAGCGTAGATACTAGCGGATACACAGATACGCAGTATTTT CASSVDTSGYTDTQYF
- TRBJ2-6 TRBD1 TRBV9 TGTGCCAGCAGCGCTTCAGGGGGCCCTGGGGCCAACGTCCTGACTTTC CASSASGGPGANVLTF
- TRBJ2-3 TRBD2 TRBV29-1 TGCAGCGTTGTGGTACTAGCGGCGACAGATACGCAGTATTTT CSVVVLAATDTQYF
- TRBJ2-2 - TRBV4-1 TGCGCCAGCAGCCCCCACAGAGGGGATCCCGGGGAGCTGTTTTTT CASSPHRGDPGELFF
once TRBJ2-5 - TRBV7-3 TGTGCCAGCAGCTCCCTGGTACAAGAGACCCAGTACTTC CASSSLVQETQYF
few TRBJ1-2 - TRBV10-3 TGTGCCATCAGTGAGGGTCTTAACTATGGCTACACCTTC CAISEGLNYGYTF
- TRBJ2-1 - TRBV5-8 TGTGCCAGCAGCCGCGGGACTCCTAGGGTGCAGTTCTTC CASSRGTPRVQFF
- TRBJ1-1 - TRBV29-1 TGCAGCGTTGAAGGTGGAACTCTTATTGAAGCTTTCTTT CSVEGGTLIEAFF
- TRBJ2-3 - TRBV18 TGTGCCAGCTCACCCGGACTCGGCACAGATACGCAGTATTTT CASSPGLGTDTQYF
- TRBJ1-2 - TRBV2 TGTGCCAGCAGGGAGGGTAACTATGGCTACACCTTC CASREGNYGYTF
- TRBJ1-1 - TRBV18 TGTGCCAGCTCACCTGAGAGGTCCACTGAAGCTTTCTTT CASSPERSTEAFF
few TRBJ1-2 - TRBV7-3 TGTGCCAGCAGCTTAGGCGGGGGTCCCTATGGCTACACCTTC CASSLGGGPYGYTF
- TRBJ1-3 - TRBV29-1 TGCAGCGTTGGTGCCGGCTCCCAGGGAAACACCATATATTTT CSVGAGSQGNTIYF
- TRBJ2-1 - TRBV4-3 TGCGCCAGCAGCCCTACCTTGGGGAACAATGAGCAGTTCTTC CASSPTLGNNEQFF
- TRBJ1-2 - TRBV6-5 TGTGCCAGCAGTTTCCAGGGAGGGTATGGCTACACCTTC CASSFQGGYGYTF
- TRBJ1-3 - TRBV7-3 TGTGCCAGCAGTTTAGTCCGGAACACCATATATTTT CASSLVRNTIYF
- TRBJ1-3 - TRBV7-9 TGTGCCAGCAGCTTTGGACAGCCGTCTGGAAACACCATATATTTT CASSFGQPSGNTIYF
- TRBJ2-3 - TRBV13 TGTGCCAGCAGCTCTCATGGGGTTGCGGATACGCAGTATTTT CASSSHGVADTQYF
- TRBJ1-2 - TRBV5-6 TGTGCCAGCAGCTTCCTTTCCGAATGGGGGGCATGGGGCTATGGCTACACCTTC CASSFLSEWGAWGYGYTF
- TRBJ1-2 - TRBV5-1 TGCGCCAGCAGCCCCGGCGGGGCGGAGGGCTACACCTTC CASSPGGAEGYTF
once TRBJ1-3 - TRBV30 TGTGCCTGGAGTGTAGGAATCGACAGCGCCTCTGGAAACACCATATATTTT CAWSVGIDSASGNTIYF
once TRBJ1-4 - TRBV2 TGTGCCAGCTACCTACGCGGAAGGGAAAGTTTGGGGACTAATGAAAAACTGTTTTTT CASYLRGRESLGTNEKLFF
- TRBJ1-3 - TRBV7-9 TGTGCCAGCAGCCCAGGGGCTGGAAACACCATATATTTT CASSPGAGNTIYF
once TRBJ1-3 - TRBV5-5 TGTGCCAGCAGCTTGATGCGGTCTGGAAACACCATATATTTT CASSLMRSGNTIYF
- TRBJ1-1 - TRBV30 TGTGCCCGTAAGGGGCGGGCTGAAGCTTTCTTT CARKGRAEAFF
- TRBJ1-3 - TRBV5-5 TGTGCCAGCAACGAGTTCAGAGCGTCCTCTGGAAACACCATATATTTT CASNEFRASSGNTIYF
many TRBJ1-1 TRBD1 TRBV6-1 TGTGCCAGCAGTTTTGGACAGGGCACTGAAGCTTTCTTT CASSFGQGTEAFF
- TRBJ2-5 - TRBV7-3 TGTGCCAGCAGCTTAACTGGGATAGAGACCCAGTACTTC CASSLTGIETQYF
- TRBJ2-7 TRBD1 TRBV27 TGTGCCAGCAGTTTCGCTCGACAGGGCTACGAGCAGTACTTC CASSFARQGYEQYF
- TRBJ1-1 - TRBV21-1 TGTGCCAGCAGCAAAGATTGGCAGGGTTGGAGCACTGAAGCTTTCTTT CASSKDWQGWSTEAFF
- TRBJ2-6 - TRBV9 TGTGCCAGCAGCGCCATGGGGGGCGTTGGGGCCAACGTCCTGACTTTC CASSAMGGVGANVLTF
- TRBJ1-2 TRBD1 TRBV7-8 TGTGCCAGCAGCCTGCATAAGGTTCAGGGGGCCCCCGGCTACACCTTC CASSLHKVQGAPGYTF
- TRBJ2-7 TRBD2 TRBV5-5 TGTGCCAGCAGCTTGGGGCTAGCGGGGGCCCGGACCTACGAGCAGTACTTC CASSLGLAGARTYEQYF
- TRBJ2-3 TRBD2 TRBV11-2 TGTGCCAGCAGCCGGGAGGATGATACGCAGTATTTT CASSREDDTQYF
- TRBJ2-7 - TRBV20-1 TGCAGTGCTAGAGACAGACTAGAGCAGTACTTC CSARDRLEQYF
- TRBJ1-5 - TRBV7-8 TGTGCCAGCAGCTGGGCCGGGGCCAATCAGCCCCAGCATTTT CASSWAGANQPQHF
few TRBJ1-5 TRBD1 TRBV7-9 TGTGCCAGCAGCCCCGGGACAGGGGGCGTCAATCAGCCCCAGCATTTT CASSPGTGGVNQPQHF
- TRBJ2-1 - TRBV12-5 TGTGCTAGTGGTTTCGCCAGGCTCTCCTACAATGAGCAGTTCTTC CASGFARLSYNEQFF
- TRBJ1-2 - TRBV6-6 TGTGCCAGCAGTTACTCGAGGGTCAGTTCTAACTATGGCTACACCTTC CASSYSRVSSNYGYTF
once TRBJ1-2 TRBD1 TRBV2 TGTGCCAGCATCTTGAGGGGGCTTAACTATGGCTACACCTTC CASILRGLNYGYTF
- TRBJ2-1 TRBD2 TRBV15 TGTGCCACCAGCAAAGAAGCGGGGCCAGCTCCCTCCTACAATGAGCAGTTCTTC CATSKEAGPAPSYNEQFF
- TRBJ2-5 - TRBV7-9 TGTGCCAGCAGCTTAGTGGGGGCCTCGGAGACCCAGTACTTC CASSLVGASETQYF
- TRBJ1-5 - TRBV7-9 TGTGCCAGCACTCAAGCGGGAGGTTATCAGCCCCAGCATTTT CASTQAGGYQPQHF